This entry describes one T cell receptor (beta chain). Germline V gene data show CDR1 as MGHRA and CDR2 as YSYEKL. This CDR3 has 15 residues. J gave up 11 bases and V 1 base, and 6 bases lay outside the gene matches. The sample originates from a study of T-cell memory formation after mild COVID-19. TCRdb processed the 5' RACE reads anew with MiXCR; each CDR3 protein has one entry. The table has under 600,000 distinct CDR3 sequences, about a fifth seen once. This clonotype was obtained from an adult woman who had mild COVID-19 (a few samples of this study predate the infection). Cell type and time point are not known. Sequenced sample: PBMCs or a T cell subset sorted from them (not recorded which). The chain employs TRBV4-1 and TRBJ1-6, with 9 bases matching TRBD1. CDR3 nucleotides: TGCGCCAGCAGCCAAGGGGACAGGGATGCGACACCCCTCCACTTT. As protein: CASSQGDRDATPLHF.